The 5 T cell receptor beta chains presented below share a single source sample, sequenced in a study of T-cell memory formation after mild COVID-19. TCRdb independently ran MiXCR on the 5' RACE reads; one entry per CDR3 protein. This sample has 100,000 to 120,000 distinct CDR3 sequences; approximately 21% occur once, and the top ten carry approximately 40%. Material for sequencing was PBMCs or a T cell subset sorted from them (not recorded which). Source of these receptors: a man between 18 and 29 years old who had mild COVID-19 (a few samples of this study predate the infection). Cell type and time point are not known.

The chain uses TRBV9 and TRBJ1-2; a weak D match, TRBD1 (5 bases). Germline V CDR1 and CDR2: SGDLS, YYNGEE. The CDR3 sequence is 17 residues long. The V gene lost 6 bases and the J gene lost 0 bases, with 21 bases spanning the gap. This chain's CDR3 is CASTQTGTEVTNYGYTF. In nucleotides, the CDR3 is TGTGCCAGCACCCAAACCGGGACCGAAGTTACTAACTATGGCTACACCTTC.

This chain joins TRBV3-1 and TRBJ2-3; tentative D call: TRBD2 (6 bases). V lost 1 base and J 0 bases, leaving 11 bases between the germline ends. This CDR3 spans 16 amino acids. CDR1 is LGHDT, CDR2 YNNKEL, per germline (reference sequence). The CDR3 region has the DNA TGTGCCAGCAGCCAAGGGCCGGGACTCAGCACAGATACGCAGTATTTT. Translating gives CASSQGPGLSTDTQYF.

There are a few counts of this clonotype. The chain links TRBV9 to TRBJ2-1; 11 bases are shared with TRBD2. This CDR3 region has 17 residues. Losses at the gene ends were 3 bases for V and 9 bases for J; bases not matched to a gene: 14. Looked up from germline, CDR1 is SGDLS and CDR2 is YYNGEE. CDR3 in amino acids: CASSEPWSSGGASEQFF. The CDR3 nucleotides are TGTGCCAGCAGCGAGCCCTGGAGTAGCGGGGGGGCCAGTGAGCAGTTCTTC.

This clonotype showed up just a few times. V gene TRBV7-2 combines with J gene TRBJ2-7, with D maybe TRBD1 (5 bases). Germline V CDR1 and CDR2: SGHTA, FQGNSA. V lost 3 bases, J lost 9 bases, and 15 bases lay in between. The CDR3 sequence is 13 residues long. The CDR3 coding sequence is TGTGCCAGCAGCTTCCAGGGTTGGAATGGGCAGTACTTC. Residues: CASSFQGWNGQYF.

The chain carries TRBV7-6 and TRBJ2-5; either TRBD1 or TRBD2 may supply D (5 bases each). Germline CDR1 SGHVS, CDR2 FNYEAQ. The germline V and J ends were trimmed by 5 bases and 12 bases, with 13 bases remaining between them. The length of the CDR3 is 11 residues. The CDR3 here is CASSDSGTKYF. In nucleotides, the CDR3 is TGTGCCAGCAGCGACAGCGGAACGAAGTACTTC.